This record covers a single TCR beta chain. Its target is unknown. This sample was taken from a study of vaccination and CD4 T cells after COVID-19. The length of the CDR3 is 11 residues. Germline V CDR1 and CDR2: LNHNV, YYDKDF (reference sequence). The V and J ends lost 8 bases and 11 bases respectively, with 13 bases between them. Sample treatment: roughly nine-day PBMC culture with coronavirus spike peptide pools or control peptides (ViraFEST assay). It was before the COVID-19 pandemic (2011-2018) that the unexposed donor's CD4+ T cells were collected. Sequenced with the Oncomine TCR Beta short-read assay was DNA taken from cultured CD4+ T cells. One entry per CDR3 protein, called by TCRdb with MiXCR from the PCR reads. The sample lists 5,000 to 6,000 distinct CDR3 sequences; roughly 40% were seen once. Study-level points and caveats: Spike mono-reactivity was shown by 304 of 307 vaccine-specific clones in convalescent patients.

Sequenced material: CD4+ T cells from blood, cultured in vitro. This clonotype originated in a human donor in good health. The rearrangement uses TRBV15 and TRBJ1-5; no firm D call. DNA for the CDR3: TGTGCCACCGGGTATGATGGGGCCCAGCATTTT. The encoded protein is CATGYDGAQHF.